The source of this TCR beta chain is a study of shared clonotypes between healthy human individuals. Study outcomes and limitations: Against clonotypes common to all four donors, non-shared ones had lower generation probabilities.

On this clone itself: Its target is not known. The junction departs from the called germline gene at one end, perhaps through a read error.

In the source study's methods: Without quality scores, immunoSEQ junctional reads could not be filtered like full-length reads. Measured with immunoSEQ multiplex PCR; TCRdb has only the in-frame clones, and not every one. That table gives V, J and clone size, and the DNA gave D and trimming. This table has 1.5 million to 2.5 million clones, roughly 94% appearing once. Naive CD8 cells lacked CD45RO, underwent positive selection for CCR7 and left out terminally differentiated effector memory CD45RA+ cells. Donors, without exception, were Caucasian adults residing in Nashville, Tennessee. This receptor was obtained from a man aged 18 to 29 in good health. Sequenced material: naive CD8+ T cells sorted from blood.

CDR3 region: CAGSVNAVNTEAFF. The CDR3 nucleotides read TGTGCCGGGAGCGTCAATGCCGTGAACACTGAAGCTTTCTTT. The J gene is TRBJ1-1, the V gene TRBV30; no reliable D call. CDR3 size: 14 residues. Germline-derived CDR1 and CDR2 are GTSNPN and SVGIG (reference sequence).